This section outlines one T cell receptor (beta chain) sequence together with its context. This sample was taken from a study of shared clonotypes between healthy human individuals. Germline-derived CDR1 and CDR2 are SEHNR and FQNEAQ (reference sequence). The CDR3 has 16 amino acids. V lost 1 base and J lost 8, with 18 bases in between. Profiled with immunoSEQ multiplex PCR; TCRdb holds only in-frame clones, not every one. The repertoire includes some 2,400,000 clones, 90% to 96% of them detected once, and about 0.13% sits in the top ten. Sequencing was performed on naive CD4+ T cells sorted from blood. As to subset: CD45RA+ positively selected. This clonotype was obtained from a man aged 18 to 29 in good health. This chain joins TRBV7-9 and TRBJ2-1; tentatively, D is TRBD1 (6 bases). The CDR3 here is CASSLGWTAGVYEQFF. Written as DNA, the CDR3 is TGTGCCAGCAGCTTAGGTTGGACAGCAGGCGTGTATGAGCAGTTCTTC.